This T cell receptor (beta chain) stems from a study of human T cells and chemical hapten exposure. Study results and limitations: The study found that PT1 expanded TCR counts correlated positively with patch test score. With regard to DPC sensitization, TCRs above 1 in 1000 frequency did not change.

The V gene's germline CDR1 is SGHTA and CDR2 FQGNSA. V lost 2 bases, J lost 2 bases, and 14 bases lay in between. The CDR3 extends over 16 amino acids. The sample's time point: patch test 1, 2 weeks after DPC sensitization. The treatment here: therapeutic diphenylcyclopropenone sensitization with weekly scalp DPC. Blood was drawn before each patch test was applied. With respect to this clonotype: Its antigen is unknown.

TCRdb itself ran the RACE reads through MiXCR, one entry per CDR3 protein. The sample holds 90,000 or so distinct CDR3 sequences, approximately 10% seen once. The clonotype was recovered from a man in his forties with alopecia areata. Some clones in this sample may be carry-over from other donors' samples. The sample in question was whole blood, obtained in connection with sensitization to the hapten diphenylcyclopropenone (DPC). The chain is built from TRBV7-2 and TRBJ2-3, with D possibly being TRBD2 (6 bases). The CDR3 coding sequence is TGTGCCAGCAGCTTATTCCCGGCGGGATCCACAGATACGCAGTATTTT. It codes for CASSLFPAGSTDTQYF.